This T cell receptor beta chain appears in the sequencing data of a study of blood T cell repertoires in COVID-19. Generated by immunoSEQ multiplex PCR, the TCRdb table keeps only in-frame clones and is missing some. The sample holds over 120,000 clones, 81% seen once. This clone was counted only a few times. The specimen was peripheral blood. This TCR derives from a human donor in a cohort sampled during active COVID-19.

The CDR3 region has the DNA TGTGCCAGCAGCCTTCAACCGCCGAGACTAGCGGGGACGGGAGAGACCCAGTACTTC. Protein product: CASSLQPPRLAGTGETQYF. The rearrangement uses TRBV7-2 and TRBJ2-5, with 11 bases fitting TRBD2. The germline gives CDR1 SGHTA, CDR2 FQGNSA. This CDR3 is 19 amino acids long. Losses at the gene ends were 5 bases for V and 4 bases for J; bases not matched to a gene: 18.